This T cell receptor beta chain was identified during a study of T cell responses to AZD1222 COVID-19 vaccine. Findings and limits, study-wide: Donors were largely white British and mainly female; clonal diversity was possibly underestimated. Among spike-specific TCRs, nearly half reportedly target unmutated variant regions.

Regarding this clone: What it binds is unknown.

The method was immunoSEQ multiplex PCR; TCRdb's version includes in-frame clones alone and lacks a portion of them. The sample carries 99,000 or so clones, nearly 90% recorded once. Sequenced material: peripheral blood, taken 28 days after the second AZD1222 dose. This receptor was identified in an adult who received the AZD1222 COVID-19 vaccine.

CDR3 nucleotide sequence: TGTGCCAGCAGCTCTCCTCGGAGTATCGGCAATCAGCCCCAGCATTTT. Translated, it gives CASSSPRSIGNQPQHF. The chain has TRBV12-1 and TRBJ1-5. TRBV12-1 is a recognized pseudogene. The CDR3 consists of 16 residues.